Below, 17 T cell receptor beta chains from the same sample are listed, as sequenced in a study of response to subunit inactivated influenza vaccine. TCRdb fed the RT-PCR reads into MiXCR, producing one record per CDR3 protein. Found here are about 480,000 distinct CDR3 sequences, around 9.9% of them singletons; the top ten hold approximately 12%. The material sequenced was PBMCs from blood, taken roughly 46 days after vaccination. The receptors were gathered from a man in his fifties who received an inactivated influenza vaccine.

This clonotype has only a few counts. The chain recombines TRBV10-3 with TRBJ2-2, with 9 bases fitting TRBD1. The CDR3 has 15 residues. V lost 5 bases to trimming and J lost 7 bases; unmatched junction nucleotides: 8. Germline CDR1 reads ENHRY; CDR2 reads SYGVKD. The CDR3, as DNA: TGTGCCATCAGTCCGGGACAGGGTACCGGCGGGGAGCTGTTTTTT. This encodes CAISPGQGTGGELFF.

There are many counts of this clonotype. The chain carries TRBV7-2 and TRBJ2-7, with D possibly TRBD2 on 6 matching bases. The CDR3 spans 15 residues. Trimming stripped 6 bases from V and 3 bases from J, with 18 bases between. The germline V gene encodes CDR1 SGHTA and CDR2 FQGNSA. The DNA for the CDR3 is TGTGCCAGCAGTGTACAAGGGGCGGGGCACTACGAGCAGTACTTC. Its protein is CASSVQGAGHYEQYF.

This clonotype was counted at least ten times. The rearrangement uses TRBV12-3 or TRBV12-4 and TRBJ2-2; 7 bases line up with TRBD1. J was trimmed by 6 bases and V by 5 bases; bases with no gene match: 6. CDR3 length: 14 amino acids. CDR3 in amino acids: CASSREQGSGELFF. The DNA for the CDR3 is TGTGCCAGCAGTAGAGAACAGGGGTCCGGGGAGCTGTTTTTT.

This clonotype has a handful of counts. This chain links TRBV12-3 or TRBV12-4 with TRBJ1-5; a weak D match, TRBD1 (6 bases). CDR3 size: 14 residues. V was trimmed by 1 base and J by 6 bases, leaving 10 bases between them. The CDR3 reads CASSLGYRAQPQHF. The CDR3, as DNA: TGTGCCAGCAGTTTAGGGTACAGGGCTCAGCCCCAGCATTTT.

This clonotype was seen at least ten times. The rearrangement uses TRBV5-5 and TRBJ2-5; 10 bases agree with TRBD2. V was clipped by 4 bases and J by 1 base; unmatched bases: 7. Germline CDR1 SGHKS, CDR2 YYEKEE (reference sequence). This CDR3 has 16 amino acids. DNA of the CDR3: TGTGCCAGCAGCGGGTTCCTAGCGGGAGTCCAAGAGACCCAGTACTTC. The encoded protein is CASSGFLAGVQETQYF. Supplemented by reference TRBV5-5 and TRBJ2-5, the full variable domain reads DAGVTQSPTHLIKTRGQQVTLRCSPISGHKSVSWYQQVLGQGPQFIFQYYEKEERGRGNFPDRFSARQFPNYSSELNVNALLLGDSALYLCASSGFLAGVQETQYFGPGTRLLVL.

This clonotype was counted a single time. An end of the junction differs from the germline gene, which may be a read error. The chain links TRBV20-1 to TRBJ2-2; maybe TRBD2 (6 bases). The CDR3 is made up of 15 amino acids. Germline V gene lookup returns CDR1 DFQATT and CDR2 SNEGSKA (reference sequence). The CDR3 sequence is CSARSYRENIGELFF. As DNA, the CDR3 is TGCAGTGCTAGGTCCTATCGGGAGAACATCGGGGAGCTGTTTTTT.

This clonotype has only a few counts. The chain employs TRBV3-1 and TRBJ2-3, with D unclear. Per germline, CDR1 LGHDT and CDR2 YNNKEL (reference sequence). V gave up 6 bases and J gave up 2 bases, with 9 bases separating them. The CDR3 totals 13 residues. This chain's CDR3 is CASSRATTDTQYF. CDR3 nucleotide sequence: TGTGCCAGCAGTCGGGCTACCACAGATACGCAGTATTTT.

The rearrangement links TRBV24-1 to TRBJ2-2; the match to TRBD1 covers 8 bases. Germline assignment: CDR1 KGHDR and CDR2 SFDVKD. This CDR3 is built from 16 residues. V trimming: 4 bases; J trimming: 4 bases; junction bases outside the gene matches: 7. The CDR3 loop is CATSDPGGLCTGELFF. The CDR3 DNA reads as TGTGCCACCAGTGACCCAGGGGGCCTTTGCACCGGGGAGCTGTTTTTT.

This clonotype was counted a few times. The chain links TRBV20-1 to TRBJ2-3; tentatively, D is TRBD1 (6 bases). The V and J ends lost 6 bases and 2 bases respectively, with 15 bases between them. Germline CDR1 and CDR2: DFQATT and SNEGSKA (reference sequence). The CDR3 is 14 residues long. CDR3 sequence: CSAPRDTNTDTQYF. The CDR3 DNA sequence: TGCAGTGCCCCAAGGGACACAAACACAGATACGCAGTATTTT.

The chain uses TRBV9 and TRBJ2-7; 10 nucleotides agree with TRBD1. The CDR3 is 16 residues long. Looked up from germline, CDR1 is SGDLS and CDR2 is YYNGEE. J lost 5 bases, V lost 4 bases, and 12 bases had no gene match. The CDR3 region is CASSPRVGQGIDEQYF. The CDR3 DNA is TGTGCCAGCAGCCCTCGCGTGGGACAGGGGATCGACGAGCAGTACTTC.

The V and J genes are TRBV6-6 and TRBJ2-7; tentative D call: TRBD1 (6 bases). The CDR3 spans 13 residues. V was shortened by 5 bases and J by 9 bases, with 17 bases between the two germline ends. CDR1 and CDR2 (germline): MNHNY, SVGAGI (reference sequence). The CDR3 coding sequence is TGTGCCAGCAGTGACACCGGGACAAAGGGGCAGTACTTC. Encoded protein: CASSDTGTKGQYF.

This clonotype came up a few times. This sequence joins TRBV15 and TRBJ2-1; D possibly corresponds to TRBD2 (6 bases). The CDR3 runs 12 residues. V lost 5 bases, J lost 14 bases, and 16 bases lay in between. In germline, CDR1 is LNHNV, CDR2 YYDKDF (reference sequence). Written as DNA, the CDR3 is TGTGCCACCAGCGCGGAGGAGGGGAGCGAGTTCTTC. Protein product: CATSAEEGSEFF.

The V call is TRBV15, the J call TRBJ2-2, with a tentative D call TRBD2 (5 bases). CDR1 LNHNV and CDR2 YYDKDF come from the germline V gene (reference sequence). The CDR3 loop spans 16 amino acids. V lost 1 base and J 7 bases, leaving 16 bases between the germline ends. CDR3 in amino acids: CATSRVKGEVFGELFF. The CDR3 region has the DNA TGTGCCACCAGCAGAGTAAAGGGAGAAGTCTTCGGGGAGCTGTTTTTT.

This clonotype was picked up one time. The CDR3: CASRFTGTSGTYEQYF. In DNA, the CDR3 is TGTGCCAGCAGATTCACCGGGACTAGCGGGACCTACGAGCAGTACTTC. J is TRBJ2-7 and V is TRBV7-2, with 13 bases fitting TRBD2. V was clipped by 6 bases and J by 2 bases; unmatched bases: 7. CDR1 is SGHTA, CDR2 FQGNSA, per germline. The CDR3 sequence is 16 residues long.

This clonotype occurred many times. This chain uses TRBV20-1 with TRBJ1-2; 7 bases fit TRBD1. V was pared by 4 bases and J by 5 bases, with 7 bases of the junction left unmatched. The CDR3 length is 13 residues. The germline V gene encodes CDR1 DFQATT and CDR2 SNEGSKA (reference sequence). CDR3 sequence reads: CSATRGRGYGYTF. CDR3 coding DNA: TGCAGTGCTACCCGGGGCAGGGGGTATGGCTACACCTTC.

This clonotype was seen many times. J is TRBJ2-1 and V is TRBV20-1, with 10 positions matching TRBD2. The CDR3 length is 18 residues. The germline gives CDR1 DFQATT, CDR2 SNEGSKA (reference sequence). Trimming took 0 bases from V and 0 from J; bases not matched to a gene: 8. The CDR3 reads CSARDLRASGSSYNEQFF. The CDR3 bases are TGCAGTGCTAGAGATTTAAGGGCTAGCGGGAGCTCCTACAATGAGCAGTTCTTC.

The chain links TRBV12-5 to TRBJ2-3; D is unresolved. The germline gives CDR1 LGHNT, CDR2 FRNRAP. V lost 5 bases to trimming and J lost 5 bases, with 11 bases between them. The CDR3 covers 13 residues. The CDR3 DNA sequence: TGTGCTAGTGGTCCCGATCACGGAGATACGCAGTATTTT. It encodes CASGPDHGDTQYF.